This TCR beta chain was retrieved from a study of shared clonotypes between healthy human individuals (TCRdb year 2020). With respect to the entire study: The cohort included a few men and a couple of women between 18 and 49 years of age. For each donor, CD4 naive and CD4 memory were each run on three plates, CD8 naive on two plates, and CD8 memory on one plate. Blood TCR repertoires of five healthy adults were deeply sequenced to estimate repertoire size and the extent of clonotype sharing between individuals. Libraries were prepared and TCR repertoires were sequenced by different laboratories using diverse techniques, in order to increase sequencing depth and limit assay-specific biases. Between about 0.85 and 9.5 billion PBMCs per donor were obtained by leukapheresis. General conclusions and limits of the study: Because the study included a small number of donors, the genetic and exposure-history diversity represented was limited. Pairwise subsampling indicated that sequencing depth was expected to affect the degree of clonotype sharing among donors. When a few donors were compared, the shared fraction of clonotypes was about 5% for naive CD4, roughly 3.4% for naive CD8, roughly 2.5% for memory CD4, and 0.4% for memory CD8. Larger estimated clonotype richness was generally found for naive subsets than for memory subsets. Compared with non-shared clonotypes, clonotypes shared by all four sorted-subset donors had higher generation probabilities. Sampling was limited to blood, and TCR repertoires in tissue likely differ from TCR repertoires in blood. Even with the large sequencing depth, rarefaction of the sorted-subset datasets indicated that sequencing was incomplete.

Using the deep immunoSEQ assay, TCR CDR3 regions were amplified from genomic DNA by multiplex PCR. For each cell subset, the extracted genomic DNA was distributed evenly across all wells of several immunoSEQ 96-well plates, and each plate served as one replicate. For sorted subsets, each replicate PCR was loaded with 200 ng genomic DNA, equivalent to some 31,000 T cell genomes. Purified libraries were quantified with a Qubit 3.0 fluorometer, sized on a Bioanalyzer 2100, and re-quantified with the KAPA Library Quantification kit. Every immunoSEQ 96-well plate was sequenced on a dedicated single-read 150-cycle Illumina NextSeq 550 flow cell. The published analysis was carried out like this. Because the immunoSEQ output held only junctional sequences and lacked quality scores, the filtering could not match the filtering applied to full-length reads. To assign V/J genes and CDR3, sequences were annotated against IMGT germline references using PyIR, a Python wrapper for IgBLAST v1.9. Reads were filtered out if the reads had weak V/J assignments (E-value above 1e-6), no CDR3, stop codons, out-of-frame junctions, or ambiguous translated residues. V3J clonotypes were defined as sequences sharing an identical inferred V gene, J gene, and CDR3 amino acid sequence. Percentage overlap between repertoires was computed as shared unique clonotypes divided by the size of the smaller repertoire. RTK rarefaction, the Chao1 estimator, and Recon v2.1 estimates of unobserved clonotypes were used to assess repertoire richness. OLGA was used to compute generation probabilities for all TCRbeta clonotypes that the gDNA method yielded from four donors. Here the immuneACCESS table is served through TCRdb, limited to in-frame sequences with V and J called. Missing clones are a known gap in these copies; in checked studies unresolved V genes cover under half, and the rest lacks a known reason. V and J calls and clone size are as listed in that table; D and trimming were resolved from the DNA. The sample table shows roughly 520,000 clones, and 95% to 97% are seen once. The ten top clones hold around 0.066% of the sample.

V is cut back by 7 bases and J by 6 bases, with 9 bases in the junction unmatched. Reading the germline V gene gives CDR1 MRHNA and CDR2 SNTAGT. CDR3 length: 15 amino acids, cysteine to phenylalanine. Just the 45-base CDR3 DNA is kept, in frame starting at base 1. Healthy HIV-negative adults with no recently reported acute infections or vaccinations were included as donors. Only Caucasian adults living in Nashville, Tennessee, USA were represented among the donors. CD4+ T cells were enriched by magnetic negative selection; naive cells were then positively selected on CD45RA, and the negative fraction formed the memory subset. Blood was obtained by leukapheresis, after which PBMCs were separated by Ficoll-Histopaque density gradient centrifugation and cryopreserved in liquid nitrogen vapor phase. Analytical flow cytometry was used to check the purity and quantity of each magnetically sorted T cell population. Each sorted fraction had its genomic DNA isolated and then quantified by UV absorbance on a Nanodrop 2000c.

As concerns this clone: Its antigen is still unknown. No qualities accompany the bases; no much larger clone lies one base away.

The sequence links TRBV6-4 to TRBJ2-2; 9 bases in the junction line up with TRBD2. The sample comprised naive CD4+ T cells sorted from blood. The cell subset or site label here, explained by the study, means: CD45RA+ positively selected. This clonotype was sampled from a woman in her thirties in good health. The CDR3 loop reads CASIPSGKGAGELFF. Read as DNA, the sequence is TGTGCCAGCATTCCTAGCGGGAAGGGGGCCGGGGAGCTGTTTTTT.